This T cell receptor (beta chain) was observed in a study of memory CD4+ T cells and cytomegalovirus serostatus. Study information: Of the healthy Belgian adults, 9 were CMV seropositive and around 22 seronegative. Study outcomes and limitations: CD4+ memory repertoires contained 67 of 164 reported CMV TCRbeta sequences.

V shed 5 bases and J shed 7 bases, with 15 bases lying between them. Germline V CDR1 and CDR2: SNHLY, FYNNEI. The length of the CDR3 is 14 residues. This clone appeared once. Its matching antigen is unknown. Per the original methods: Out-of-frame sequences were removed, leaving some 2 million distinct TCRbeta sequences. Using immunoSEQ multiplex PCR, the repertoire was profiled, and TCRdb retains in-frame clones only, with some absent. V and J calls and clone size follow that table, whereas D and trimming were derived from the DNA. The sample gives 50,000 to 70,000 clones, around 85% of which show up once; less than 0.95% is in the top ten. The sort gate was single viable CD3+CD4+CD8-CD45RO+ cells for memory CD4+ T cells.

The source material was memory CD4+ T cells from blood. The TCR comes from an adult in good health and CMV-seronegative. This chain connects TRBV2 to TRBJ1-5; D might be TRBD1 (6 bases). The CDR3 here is CASSIQGRGQPQHF. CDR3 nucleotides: TGTGCCAGCAGTATACAGGGTCGGGGGCAGCCCCAGCATTTT.